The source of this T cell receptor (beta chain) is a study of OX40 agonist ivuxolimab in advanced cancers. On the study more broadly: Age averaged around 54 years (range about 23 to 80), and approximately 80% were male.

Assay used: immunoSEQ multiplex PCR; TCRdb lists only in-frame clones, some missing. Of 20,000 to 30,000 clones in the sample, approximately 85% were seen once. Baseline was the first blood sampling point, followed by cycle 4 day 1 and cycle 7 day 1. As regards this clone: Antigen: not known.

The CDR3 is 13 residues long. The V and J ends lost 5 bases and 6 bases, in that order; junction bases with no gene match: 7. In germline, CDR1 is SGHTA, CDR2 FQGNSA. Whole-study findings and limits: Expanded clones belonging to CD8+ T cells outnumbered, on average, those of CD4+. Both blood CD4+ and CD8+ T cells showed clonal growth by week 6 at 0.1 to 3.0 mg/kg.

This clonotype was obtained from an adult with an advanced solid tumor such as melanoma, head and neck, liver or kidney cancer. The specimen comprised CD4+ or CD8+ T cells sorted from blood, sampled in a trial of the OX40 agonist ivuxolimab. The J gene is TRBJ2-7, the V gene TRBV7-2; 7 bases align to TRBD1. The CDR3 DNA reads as TGTGCCAGCAGCGCGCCGGGACAGCTCGAGCAGTACTTC. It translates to CASSAPGQLEQYF.